The 20 T cell receptor beta chains below were found in one sample sequenced in a study of CD4+ T cells in melanoma. Method: immunoSEQ multiplex PCR; TCRdb's copy keeps in-frame clones and lacks some. The sample holds approximately 7,400 clones; 45% to 55% are singletons and the top ten take around 17%. Sequencing was performed on cells from a culture (not recorded whether cultured in vitro). The receptors here all came from a human donor with melanoma.

The rearrangement uses TRBV2 and TRBJ2-7, with TRBD1 matching 9 bases. With V trimmed by 4 bases and J by 8 bases, 15 bases remained unmatched. From germline, CDR1 is SNHLY and CDR2 FYNNEI. This CDR3 spans 16 amino acids. DNA for the CDR3: TGTGCCAGCAGTGCCTCAGGGACAGGGAAGAGATCGAAGCAGTACTTC. Protein sequence: CASSASGTGKRSKQYF.

J is TRBJ2-5 and V is TRBV5-1; 7 bases are shared with TRBD2. This CDR3 region has 15 residues. Germline V gene lookup returns CDR1 SGHRS and CDR2 YFSETQ. The V gene end was trimmed by 4 bases and the J gene end by 4 bases; junction bases not matched to a gene: 10. CDR3 protein: CASSRGAGDGETQYF. CDR3 coding DNA: TGCGCCAGCAGCCGGGGCGCGGGGGATGGAGAGACCCAGTACTTC.

V gene TRBV12-5 combines with J gene TRBJ1-1; D gene ambiguous. Looked up from germline, CDR1 is LGHNT and CDR2 is FRNRAP. V gave up 0 bases and J gave up 0 bases, with 14 bases separating them. This CDR3 is built from 17 residues. The CDR3 DNA sequence: TGTGCTAGTGGTTTGGTACCCCTCGCAGCCATGAACACTGAAGCTTTCTTT. This encodes CASGLVPLAAMNTEAFF.

This clone was seen only a few times. The genes are TRBV19 and TRBJ2-2; unclear D gene. The germline gives CDR1 LNHDA, CDR2 SQIVND (reference sequence). There are 14 residues in the CDR3. The V end was cut by 3 bases, the J end by 7 bases, with 12 bases between. CDR3 amino acids: CASSIALNVGELFF. The CDR3 DNA reads as TGTGCCAGTAGTATCGCCCTTAATGTCGGGGAGCTGTTTTTT.

The CDR3 DNA is TGTGCCAGCAGTGTAAGTAGTAGGGTAACCAAAAACATTCAGTACTTC. Its protein is CASSVSSRVTKNIQYF. The chain is built from TRBV6-1 and TRBJ2-4; D remains ambiguous. There are 16 residues in the CDR3. Trimming stripped 4 bases from V and 2 bases from J, with 15 bases between. Germline V gene lookup returns CDR1 MNHNS and CDR2 SASEGT.

The chain uses TRBV19 and TRBJ2-2, with D unresolved. The ends were cut back, 6 bases at V and 4 bases at J, with 12 bases in the middle. Germline CDR1 LNHDA, CDR2 SQIVND (reference sequence). The CDR3 is made up of 14 amino acids. CDR3 bases: TGTGCCAGTAGCATCGCTGGGTCCACCGGGGAGCTGTTTTTT. It specifies CASSIAGSTGELFF.

CDR3 DNA sequence: TGTGCCAGCAGCGTAGGCGGGGGATTCGAGCAGTTCTTC. Translated: CASSVGGGFEQFF. The chain uses TRBV14 and TRBJ2-1; TRBD2 aligns across 7 bases. The CDR3 length is 13 residues. Trimming took 5 bases from V and 10 from J; bases not matched to a gene: 8. CDR1 is SGHDN, CDR2 FVKESK, per germline.

The chain has TRBV4-2 and TRBJ2-7, with a tentative D call TRBD1 (5 bases). Germline lookup yields CDR1 LGHNA and CDR2 YNFKEQ. The CDR3 is 15 amino acids. Between the trimmed V and J ends, which lost 1 base and 2 bases, there was a span of 12 bases. The CDR3 DNA reads as TGTGCCAGCAGCCAAGGGCCAGGGTCTACCTACGAGCAGTACTTC. Its protein is CASSQGPGSTYEQYF.

J is TRBJ1-2 and V is TRBV2; a possible D gene is TRBD1 (6 bases). Trimming cost V 6 bases and J 8 bases, with 19 bases left between them. The CDR3 extends over 14 amino acids. Looked up from germline, CDR1 is SNHLY and CDR2 is FYNNEI. The CDR3 region is CASRGTQGRRGYTF. In DNA, the CDR3 is TGTGCCAGCAGGGGTACGCAGGGGAGGCGAGGCTACACCTTC.

This clone was recorded only once. The CDR3 region is CSVEQGAETQYF. The CDR3 coding sequence is TGCAGCGTTGAACAGGGGGCAGAGACCCAGTACTTC. The V gene is TRBV29-1, the J gene TRBJ2-5; 8 bases map to TRBD1. Germline-derived CDR1 and CDR2 are SQVTM and ANQGSEA. The CDR3 has 12 residues. After removal of 2 bases from V and 4 bases from J, the junction contained 0 bases not matched to a gene.

The V call is TRBV4-1, the J call TRBJ2-7, with D perhaps TRBD1 or TRBD2 (5 bases each). This CDR3 spans 14 amino acids. Germline lookup yields CDR1 MGHRA and CDR2 YSYEKL. The V gene lost 4 bases and the J gene lost 4 bases, with 14 bases spanning the gap. The CDR3 DNA is TGCGCCAGCAGCCGGGGGACGGCTGCGTACGAGCAGTACTTC. Translating it yields CASSRGTAAYEQYF.

CDR3 sequence: CASSLEARVDQPQHF. CDR3 DNA sequence: TGTGCCAGCAGCTTAGAAGCCAGGGTCGATCAGCCCCAGCATTTT. V gene TRBV13 combines with J gene TRBJ1-5; D possibly corresponds to TRBD1 (5 bases). CDR1 is PRHDT, CDR2 FYEKMQ, per germline (reference sequence). The CDR3 has 15 residues. The V end lost 1 base, the J end lost 5 bases, and 12 bases lay between the germline ends.

This sequence joins TRBV7-9 and TRBJ2-2; D is uncertain. CDR1 SEHNR and CDR2 FQNEAQ come from the germline V gene (reference sequence). This CDR3 contains 12 residues. Trimming took off 6 bases at V and 6 bases at J, with 8 bases between the two ends. CDR3 amino acids: CASSYRAGELFF. The CDR3 coding sequence is TGTGCCAGCAGTTATAGGGCCGGGGAGCTGTTTTTT.

This rearrangement joins TRBV30 to TRBJ1-1, with D uncertain. Germline CDR1 GTSNPN, CDR2 SVGIG (reference sequence). Trimming took off 3 bases at V and 0 bases at J, with 14 bases between the two ends. The CDR3 is made up of 15 amino acids. The CDR3 sequence is CAWRPRIRVNTEAFF. CDR3 in DNA: TGTGCCTGGAGACCCCGCATCCGGGTGAACACTGAAGCTTTCTTT.

A few counts support this clone. This chain joins TRBV7-6 and TRBJ1-5; 7 nucleotides agree with TRBD1. Per germline, CDR1 SGHVS and CDR2 FNYEAQ. This CDR3 comprises 14 residues. Germline trimming cut 4 bases from V and 6 bases from J; bases unmatched to any gene: 6. This chain's CDR3 is CASSSGTVGQPQHF. In nucleotides, the CDR3 is TGTGCCAGCAGCTCCGGGACAGTCGGTCAGCCCCAGCATTTT. Combining the CDR3 with reference TRBV7-6 and TRBJ1-5 gives the whole variable domain GAGVSQSPRYKVTKRGQDVALRCDPISGHVSLYWYRQALGQGPEFLTYFNYEAQQDKSGLPNDRFSAERPEGSISTLTIQRTEQRDSAMYRCASSSGTVGQPQHFGDGTRLSIL.

The CDR3 loop is CASSDPSSNTEAFF. Here the CDR3 DNA reads TGCGCCAGCAGTGACCCCAGCTCGAACACTGAAGCTTTCTTT. The chain combines TRBV10-2 with TRBJ1-1, with D hard to call. Trimming pared 3 bases from V and 1 base from J, leaving 9 bases between. Germline V gene lookup returns CDR1 WSHSY and CDR2 SAAADI. This CDR3 region has 14 residues.

The chain uses TRBV5-6 and TRBJ1-6; no reliable D call. The CDR3 runs 17 residues. Germline V gene sequence: CDR1 SGHDT, CDR2 YYEEEE. V lost 1 base and J 0 bases, leaving 11 bases between the germline ends. The CDR3 sequence is CASSLQSSSSYNSPLHF. The CDR3 DNA is TGTGCCAGCAGCTTGCAGAGTTCTAGCTCCTATAATTCACCCCTCCACTTT.

This clone was picked up a small number of times. The genes are TRBV10-3 and TRBJ2-7, with D possibly being TRBD2 (5 bases). CDR1 ENHRY and CDR2 SYGVKD come from the germline V gene. V lost 1 base and J 4 bases, leaving 8 bases between the germline ends. This CDR3 has 13 amino acids. The CDR3 spells CAISEFSEYEQYF. The CDR3 bases are TGTGCCATCAGTGAGTTTAGCGAGTACGAGCAGTACTTC.

This clone was counted between two and nine times. The chain has TRBV6-1 and TRBJ1-2; D is unresolved. CDR3 length equals 12 residues. Germline V gene sequence: CDR1 MNHNS, CDR2 SASEGT. Trimming shortened V by 1 base and J by 14 bases, and 14 bases separated the two germline ends. CDR3 sequence: CASSEVGRAVTF. CDR3 in DNA: TGTGCCAGCAGTGAAGTCGGACGGGCTGTGACCTTC.

The chain recombines TRBV6-6 with TRBJ1-5; 7 nucleotides align to TRBD1. The CDR3 contains 16 residues. Germline V gives CDR1 MNHNY, CDR2 SVGAGI (reference sequence). V trimming: 6 bases; J trimming: 0 bases; junction bases outside the gene matches: 8. CDR3 DNA: TGTGCCAGCAGCAGGGGGGCCCAAATTAGCAATCAGCCCCAGCATTTT. Its protein product is CASSRGAQISNQPQHF.